One sample yielded the 25 T cell receptor beta chains listed below, sequenced in a study of a mutant IDH1 vaccine in newly diagnosed glioma. Noted time point: baseline, week 1 (first vaccination visit). The treatment denotes: pre-vaccination baseline after standard-of-care therapy. TCRdb's copy holds only in-frame clones and misses some; the assay was immunoSEQ multiplex PCR. The profile shows 99,000 or so clones, 85% to 90% of them singletons. The input for sequencing was PBMCs, taken from a glioma patient treated with radiotherapy, temozolomide or both. Source of these receptors: a woman aged 50 to 60 with glioma.

The chain employs TRBV5-1 and TRBJ2-1; D is unclear. The CDR3 extends over 14 amino acids. The V end lost 0 bases, the J end lost 0 bases, and 4 bases lay between the germline ends. Looked up from germline, CDR1 is SGHRS and CDR2 is YFSETQ. For the CDR3, the DNA is TGCGCCAGCAGCTTGGACAACTCCTACAATGAGCAGTTCTTC. Translated: CASSLDNSYNEQFF.

The chain recombines TRBV7-3 with TRBJ2-2; TRBD2 matches at 11 bases. After removal of 0 bases from V and 6 bases from J, the junction contained 6 bases not matched to a gene. The CDR3 is 17 amino acids. CDR1 and CDR2 (germline): SGHTA, FQGTGA. DNA of the CDR3: TGTGCCAGCAGCTTAACGAGACTAGCGGGAAGGGCCGGGGAGCTGTTTTTT. Amino acids: CASSLTRLAGRAGELFF.

The rearrangement uses TRBV11-2 and TRBJ1-2; D unresolved. The CDR3 is 17 residues long. Germline CDR1 is SGHAT and CDR2 is FQNNGV. V was cut by 5 bases and J by 3 bases, with 22 bases left in between. CDR3 sequence (DNA): TGTGCCAGCAGCCAACCGGCAGGAGACGACTTCCACTATGGCTACACCTTC. Residues: CASSQPAGDDFHYGYTF.

V is TRBV5-1 and J is TRBJ2-5, with D possibly TRBD2 on 5 matching bases. The germline V and J ends were trimmed by 0 bases and 3 bases, with 12 bases remaining between them. The germline V gene has CDR1 SGHRS and CDR2 YFSETQ. The CDR3 runs 15 residues. The CDR3 DNA reads TGCGCCAGCAGCTTGGGGGGTAGCGAGAAAGAGACCCAGTACTTC. It specifies CASSLGGSEKETQYF.

The CDR3 is CASSPTGVIEQYF. The DNA for the CDR3 is TGTGCCAGCTCACCAACGGGAGTGATCGAGCAGTACTTC. The chain recombines TRBV18 with TRBJ2-7, with D perhaps TRBD2 (6 bases). CDR3 length: 13 amino acids. V was pared by 2 bases and J by 6 bases, with 11 bases between. Germline assignment: CDR1 KGHSH and CDR2 LQKENI.

The V and J genes are TRBV5-6 and TRBJ2-7; D is tentatively TRBD1 or TRBD2 (5 bases each). Trimming took 6 bases from V and 0 from J, leaving 13 bases between them. Germline V gives CDR1 SGHDT, CDR2 YYEEEE. This CDR3 comprises 14 residues. The CDR3, as DNA: TGTGCCAGCATCGGGGCCAAGAGCTCCTACGAGCAGTACTTC. Amino acid sequence: CASIGAKSSYEQYF.

V gene TRBV28 combines with J gene TRBJ1-2; 7 bases line up with TRBD1. Germline CDR1 is MDHEN and CDR2 is SYDVKM. There are 16 residues in the CDR3. V was clipped by 6 bases and J by 0 bases; unmatched bases: 10. The CDR3, as DNA: TGTGCCAGCAGCCCAGGGGGGACATTAGCTAACTATGGCTACACCTTC. Amino acids: CASSPGGTLANYGYTF.

V usage is TRBV5-6 and J usage is TRBJ2-5; the D gene could be TRBD1 or TRBD2 (5 bases each). Germline loops: CDR1 SGHDT, CDR2 YYEEEE. The V gene lost 7 bases and the J gene lost 2 bases, with 15 bases spanning the gap. The CDR3 extends over 14 amino acids. The CDR3 here is CASGSFGAQETQYF. In nucleotides, the CDR3 is TGTGCCAGCGGCTCTTTCGGGGCGCAAGAGACCCAGTACTTC.

The chain carries TRBV19 and TRBJ2-7; D may match TRBD1 or TRBD2 (5 bases each). Germline lookup yields CDR1 LNHDA and CDR2 SQIVND (reference sequence). This CDR3 region has 14 residues. Trimming left V 3 bases short and J 2 bases short, with 11 bases between. CDR3 in amino acids: CASSMGEGAYEQYF. CDR3 sequence (DNA): TGTGCCAGTAGTATGGGGGAAGGGGCCTACGAGCAGTACTTC.

The chain joins TRBV6-6 to TRBJ2-3, with D maybe TRBD1 (6 bases). Deletions cut 1 base from V and 4 bases from J, with 12 bases between. There are 15 residues in the CDR3. CDR1 and CDR2 from the germline V gene are MNHNY and SVGAGI (reference sequence). This chain's CDR3 is CASSYFARGPDTQYF. In nucleotides, the CDR3 is TGTGCCAGCAGTTACTTCGCCAGGGGTCCAGATACGCAGTATTTT.

The chain couples TRBV4-2 to TRBJ1-2, with 10 positions matching TRBD1. The J segment lost 4 bases and the V segment lost 6 bases, leaving 8 bases of the junction unmatched. The CDR3 is 15 residues long. Looked up from germline, CDR1 is LGHNA and CDR2 is YNFKEQ. The CDR3 DNA follows: TGTGCCAGCAGGGCCGGGACAGGGGAAATCTATGGCTACACCTTC. Translated, it gives CASRAGTGEIYGYTF.

The chain links TRBV6-5 to TRBJ1-5; TRBD1 might be the D (5 bases). The CDR3 is 16 residues long. V lost 4 bases and J lost 2, with 15 bases in between. The germline V gene has CDR1 MNHEY and CDR2 SVGAGI. As DNA, the CDR3 is TGTGCCAGCAGTTCCGAAGGGGTCTGGGGCAATCAGCCCCAGCATTTT. Its translation is CASSSEGVWGNQPQHF.

This clone was found a few times. The rearrangement links TRBV5-5 to TRBJ2-3; D unresolved. The length of the CDR3 is 14 residues. V lost 1 base, J lost 3 bases, and 9 bases lay in between. Per the germline V gene, CDR1 is SGHKS and CDR2 is YYEKEE (reference sequence). CDR3 sequence (DNA): TGTGCCAGCAGCTTGACGGTTATTACAGATACGCAGTATTTT. It encodes CASSLTVITDTQYF.

This clone was seen more than once but under ten times. V usage is TRBV28 and J usage is TRBJ1-5, with D tentatively TRBD1 (6 bases). Germline lookup yields CDR1 MDHEN and CDR2 SYDVKM. V lost 8 bases and J 4 bases, leaving 15 bases between the germline ends. CDR3 length: 14 amino acids. The CDR3 is CASSPGGRNQPQHF. The CDR3 DNA is TGTGCCAGCTCCCCGGGGGGCAGAAATCAGCCCCAGCATTTT.

This clone was picked up one time. The chain has TRBV5-4 and TRBJ1-1, with TRBD1 identical over 7 bases. Germline V gene lookup returns CDR1 SGHNT and CDR2 YYREEE (reference sequence). This CDR3 contains 14 residues. V lost 0 bases, J lost 4 bases, and 3 bases stayed unmatched. CDR3 DNA: TGTGCCAGCAGCTTGGGCCAGGGGGGCACTGAAGCTTTCTTT. Protein product: CASSLGQGGTEAFF.

This clone came up a few times. This chain joins TRBV4-1 and TRBJ1-1; D call uncertain. V was shortened by 3 bases and J by 1 base, with 18 bases between the two germline ends. Looked up from germline, CDR1 is MGHRA and CDR2 is YSYEKL. The length of the CDR3 is 17 residues. The CDR3 here is CASSQEADGRGNTEAFF. CDR3 sequence (DNA): TGCGCCAGCAGCCAGGAGGCGGACGGCCGAGGGAACACTGAAGCTTTCTTT.

The genes are TRBV2 and TRBJ1-2, with D perhaps TRBD1 (5 bases). Trimming removed 5 bases at V and 4 bases at J, with 14 bases between. Germline CDR1 is SNHLY and CDR2 is FYNNEI. This CDR3 is 14 amino acids long. The CDR3 bases are TGTGCCAGCAGTCGGGCAGGGCAGGCCTATGGCTACACCTTC. It yields the protein CASSRAGQAYGYTF.

The chain joins TRBV7-9 to TRBJ2-3, with D unresolved. This CDR3 is built from 13 residues. In germline, CDR1 is SEHNR, CDR2 FQNEAQ (reference sequence). V was clipped by 5 bases and J by 2 bases, with 8 bases between them. The CDR3 loop reads CASSRDLTDTQYF. The CDR3 DNA sequence: TGTGCCAGCAGCCGAGACCTCACAGATACGCAGTATTTT.

The V and J genes are TRBV7-9 and TRBJ2-5; 15 bases line up with TRBD2. CDR3 length equals 17 residues. Trimming took 4 bases from V and 5 from J; bases not matched to a gene: 8. Per the germline V gene, CDR1 is SEHNR and CDR2 is FQNEAQ (reference sequence). In DNA, the CDR3 is TGTGCCAGCAGCTCCTACCCTGGACTAGCGGGAGGGGAGACCCAGTACTTC. Translating it yields CASSSYPGLAGGETQYF.

The V gene is TRBV19, the J gene TRBJ2-7; a possible D gene is TRBD2 (6 bases). Germline V gene data show CDR1 as LNHDA and CDR2 as SQIVND (reference sequence). The CDR3 contains 15 residues. Deletions cut 1 base from V and 2 bases from J, with 12 bases between. This chain's CDR3 is CASSIGGTRTYEQYF. The DNA of the CDR3 is TGTGCCAGTAGTATAGGGGGGACTCGGACCTACGAGCAGTACTTC. Complete variable domain (other parts from reference TRBV19 and TRBJ2-7): DGGITQSPKYLFRKEGQNVTLSCEQNLNHDAMYWYRQDPGQGLRLIYYSQIVNDFQKGDIAEGYSVSREKKESFPLTVTSAQKNPTAFYLCASSIGGTRTYEQYFGPGTRLTVT.

V and J are TRBV7-8 and TRBJ2-7; TRBD2 aligns across 13 bases. The germline V gene has CDR1 SGHVS and CDR2 FQNEAQ. This CDR3 has 15 residues. The junction had 2 bases not matched to a gene; V was cut back by 6 bases and J by 0 bases. CDR3 DNA: TGTGCCAGCAGTAGGACTAGCGGGAGCTCCTACGAGCAGTACTTC. This gives the protein CASSRTSGSSYEQYF.

V is TRBV2 and J is TRBJ2-3; D assignment may be TRBD1 or TRBD2 (6 bases each). The V end lost 6 bases, the J end lost 0 bases, and 13 bases lay between the germline ends. The CDR3 runs to 15 residues. Per germline, CDR1 SNHLY and CDR2 FYNNEI. The CDR3 sequence: CASSPGGRSTDTQYF. In nucleotides, the CDR3 is TGTGCCAGCAGCCCCGGGGGCCGGAGCACAGATACGCAGTATTTT.

The chain carries TRBV5-6 and TRBJ1-4; TRBD1 matches at 9 bases. The ends lost 4 bases at V and 8 bases at J; junction bases unmatched: 9. Germline CDR1 SGHDT, CDR2 YYEEEE. The CDR3 length is 15 residues. CDR3 in amino acids: CASSTPTGGPEKLFF. The CDR3, as DNA: TGTGCCAGCAGCACGCCGACAGGGGGGCCAGAAAAACTGTTTTTT.

The CDR3: CASSYGLTRPENIQYF. CDR3 DNA: TGTGCCAGCAGTTACGGACTAACCCGCCCGGAAAACATTCAGTACTTC. The gene calls are TRBV6-6 and TRBJ2-4, with D possibly being TRBD2 (6 bases). This CDR3 is built from 16 residues. V was cut by 2 bases and J by 5 bases, with 16 bases left in between. Germline-derived CDR1 and CDR2 are MNHNY and SVGAGI (reference sequence).

The CDR3 bases are TGTGCCAGCAGTCTCGAGGGGCGCGGATATGGCTACACCTTC. It encodes CASSLEGRGYGYTF. The chain joins TRBV6-6 to TRBJ1-2; D might be TRBD1 (5 bases). The CDR3 extends over 14 amino acids. CDR1 is MNHNY and CDR2 is SVGAGI in the germline V gene (reference sequence). Trimming left V 5 bases short and J 5 bases short, with 15 bases between.